Reported below is one TCR beta chain. The data were obtained in a study of OX40 agonist ivuxolimab in advanced cancers. This table comes from immunoSEQ multiplex PCR, and its TCRdb copy is limited to in-frame clones, with some not included. Of about 69,000 clones detected, 60% to 85% appear once; the ten largest clones hold around 2.3%. Trimming stripped 1 base from V and 4 bases from J, with 10 bases between. The CDR3 loop spans 14 amino acids. Germline V gene lookup returns CDR1 MNHNS and CDR2 SASEGT. This chain connects TRBV6-1 to TRBJ1-2; D uncertain. The sequencing used CD4+ or CD8+ T cells sorted from blood, collected in a trial of the OX40 agonist ivuxolimab. This sequence was found in an adult with an advanced solid tumor such as melanoma, head and neck, liver or kidney cancer. Written as DNA, the CDR3 is TGTGCCAGCAGTGAAGTGGCCGGCGGCTATGGCTACACCTTC. As protein: CASSEVAGGYGYTF.